This T cell receptor (beta chain) came from a study of blood T cell repertoires in COVID-19. Some clones are missing from TCRdb's copy, which holds only in-frame ones; the method was immunoSEQ multiplex PCR. The table lists fewer than 400,000 clones, about 83% of them singletons. The germline V gene has CDR1 GTSNPN and CDR2 SVGIG (reference sequence). V was cut by 0 bases and J by 8 bases, with 12 bases left in between. The CDR3 is made up of 13 amino acids. This TCR was sampled from a woman aged 50 to 60 who had recovered from COVID-19. The sequenced sample consisted of PBMCs or T cells enriched from blood (not recorded which). The chain has TRBV30 and TRBJ2-3; tentatively, D is TRBD2 (6 bases). CDR3 nucleotides: TGTGCCTGGAGTGTACTAGCCCCGGCTACGCAGTATTTT. Encoded protein: CAWSVLAPATQYF.